This T cell receptor (beta chain) stems from a study of T cells in women clearing cervical HPV infection. V lost 5 bases and J lost 1, with 11 bases in between. This CDR3 has 14 residues. Germline V gene lookup returns CDR1 SGHRS and CDR2 YFSETQ. With respect to this clone: The CDR3 is cut off 3 residues early in the read; its end comes from the germline J gene.

Some clones are missing from TCRdb's copy, which holds only in-frame ones; the method was immunoSEQ multiplex PCR. Here the sample table reports 30,000 or so clones. This clonotype was sampled from a woman between 18 and 70 years old with a cervical HPV16 infection that either progressed to CIN3+ or cleared (not recorded which). The V call is TRBV5-1, the J call TRBJ2-3; no clear D. Sequencing was done on a sample of blood buffy coat. The covered CDR3 bases are TGCGCCAGCAGTATAAGCGACCGCACAGATACG. Translation gives CASSISDRTDT. The complete CDR3 protein is CASSISDRTDTQYF.